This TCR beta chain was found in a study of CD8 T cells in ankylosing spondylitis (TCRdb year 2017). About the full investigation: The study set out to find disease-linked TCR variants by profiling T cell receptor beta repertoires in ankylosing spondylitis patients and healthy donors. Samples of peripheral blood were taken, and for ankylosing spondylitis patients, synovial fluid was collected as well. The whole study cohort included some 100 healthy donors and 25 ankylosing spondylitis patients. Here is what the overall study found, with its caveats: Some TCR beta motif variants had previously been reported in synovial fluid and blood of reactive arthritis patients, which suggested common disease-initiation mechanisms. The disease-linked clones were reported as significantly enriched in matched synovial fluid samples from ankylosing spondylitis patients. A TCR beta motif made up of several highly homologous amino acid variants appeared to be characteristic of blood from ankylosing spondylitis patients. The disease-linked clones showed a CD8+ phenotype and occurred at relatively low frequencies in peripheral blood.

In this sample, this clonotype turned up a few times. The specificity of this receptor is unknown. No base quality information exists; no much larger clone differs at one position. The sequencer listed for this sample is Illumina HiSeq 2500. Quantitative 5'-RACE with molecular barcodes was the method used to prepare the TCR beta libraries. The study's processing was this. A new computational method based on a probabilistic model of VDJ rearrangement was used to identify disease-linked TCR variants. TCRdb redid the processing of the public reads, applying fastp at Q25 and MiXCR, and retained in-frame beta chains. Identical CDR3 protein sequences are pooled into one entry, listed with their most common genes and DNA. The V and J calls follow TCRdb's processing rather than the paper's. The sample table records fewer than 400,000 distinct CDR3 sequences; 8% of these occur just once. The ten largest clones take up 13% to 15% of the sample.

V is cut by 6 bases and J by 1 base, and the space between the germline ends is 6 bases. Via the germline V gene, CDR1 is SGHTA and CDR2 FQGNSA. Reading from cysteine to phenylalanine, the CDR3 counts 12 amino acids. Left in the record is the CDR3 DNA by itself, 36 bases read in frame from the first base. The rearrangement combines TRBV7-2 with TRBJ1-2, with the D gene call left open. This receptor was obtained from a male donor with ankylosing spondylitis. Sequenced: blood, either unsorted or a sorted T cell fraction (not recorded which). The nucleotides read TGTGCCAGCAGTCCTAATAACTATGGCTACACCTTC. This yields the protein CASSPNNYGYTF.